The T cell receptor beta chain described here comes from a study of identical twins. General observations from the study: Memory repertoires lacked the insertion deficit that abundant cord blood beta clonotypes showed. It was out-of-frame TCR alpha sharing in monozygotic twins that models underestimated. The conclusions drew on cross-sectional statistical analysis instead of tracking the same donors.

This clonotype was found a few times. No antigen is known for it. Germline values: CDR1 MNHEY, CDR2 SMNVEV (reference sequence). The CDR3 is 14 amino acids. Trimming took 6 bases from V and 9 from J; bases not matched to a gene: 7. TCRdb re-analysed the 5' RACE reads in MiXCR, keeping a single row per CDR3 protein. The data contain about 810,000 distinct CDR3 sequences, about 12% of them singletons. The same sample was also studied in work on yellow fever vaccine responses in identical twins.

The rearrangement uses TRBV27 and TRBJ2-2; 10 bases are a match to TRBD2. The sample taken for sequencing was PBMCs. The source of this sequence is a woman between 18 and 30 years old in good health. The CDR3 region has the DNA TGTGCCAGCAGAGCGGGAGGGGAACTGAGGGAGCTGTTTTTT. This sequence encodes CASRAGGELRELFF.